A selection of T cell receptor beta chains follows, all from one sample in a study of OX40 agonist ivuxolimab in advanced cancers. Assay used: immunoSEQ multiplex PCR; TCRdb lists only in-frame clones, some missing. The sample includes roughly 14,000 clones, 82% of them seen just once. Sequenced material: CD4+ or CD8+ T cells sorted from blood, taken in a trial of the OX40 agonist ivuxolimab. These receptors were obtained from an adult with an advanced solid tumor such as melanoma, head and neck, liver or kidney cancer. The conserved cysteine and the conserved F or W are not part of the CDR3 here.

j_gene: TRBJ1-1
v_gene: TRBV7-6
len: 13
CDR3aa: ASSLPPGQNTEAF

j_gene: TRBJ2-1
v_gene: TRBV11-2
len: 13
CDR3aa: ASSFGLVGYNEQF

j_gene: TRBJ1-3
v_gene: TRBV28
len: 14
CDR3aa: ASRRGLMETGNTIY

j_gene: TRBJ1-1
v_gene: TRBV20-1
len: 9
CDR3aa: SALINTEAF

j_gene: TRBJ1-1
v_gene: TRBV29-1
len: 10
CDR3aa: SVGAGDAEAF

j_gene: TRBJ2-3
v_gene: TRBV19
len: 12
CDR3aa: ASSISVSTDTQY

j_gene: TRBJ2-5
v_gene: TRBV15
len: 13
CDR3aa: ATSRGMGATETQY

j_gene: TRBJ1-3
v_gene: TRBV5-4
len: 15
CDR3aa: ASSQYGGESSGNTIY

j_gene: TRBJ1-1
v_gene: TRBV7-9
len: 12
CDR3aa: ASSLRDKYTEAF

j_gene: TRBJ2-1
v_gene: TRBV4-3
len: 13
CDR3aa: ASSPRTSGINEQF

j_gene: TRBJ2-1
v_gene: TRBV10-3
len: 11
CDR3aa: AISEADNQEQF

j_gene: TRBJ1-1
v_gene: TRBV27
len: 14
CDR3aa: ASSLSTAAGTREAF

j_gene: TRBJ2-1
v_gene: TRBV11-2
len: 13
CDR3aa: ASSPSPGGANEQF

j_gene: TRBJ2-1
v_gene: TRBV29-1
len: 11
CDR3aa: SVADGSNNEQF

j_gene: TRBJ2-1
v_gene: TRBV4-3
len: 10
CDR3aa: ASSLLSNEQF

j_gene: TRBJ2-5
v_gene: TRBV7-2
len: 13
CDR3aa: ASSYTRLAGETQY

j_gene: TRBJ2-7
v_gene: TRBV4-1
len: 12
CDR3aa: ASSQGQRSYEQY

j_gene: TRBJ2-7
v_gene: TRBV28
len: 12
CDR3aa: ASSRLAGDYEQY

j_gene: TRBJ1-5
v_gene: TRBV6-5
len: 13
CDR3aa: ASSPSHRTYQPQH

j_gene: TRBJ1-2
v_gene: TRBV13
len: 12
CDR3aa: ASSLGQGAEGYT

j_gene: TRBJ1-1
v_gene: TRBV5-1
len: 15
CDR3aa: ASSLAGRDRRETEAF

j_gene: TRBJ2-7
v_gene: TRBV6-5
len: 13
CDR3aa: ASRVGQGTFYEQY

j_gene: TRBJ1-1
v_gene: TRBV11-2
len: 13
CDR3aa: ASSLVSAAYTEAF

j_gene: TRBJ2-3
v_gene: TRBV14
len: 12
CDR3aa: ASSQVGGTDTQY

j_gene: TRBJ1-2
v_gene: TRBV27
len: 10
CDR3aa: ASKGQGVGYT

j_gene: TRBJ2-3
v_gene: TRBV5-3
len: 10
CDR3aa: ARSLHSDTQY

j_gene: TRBJ1-4
v_gene: TRBV2
len: 11
CDR3aa: ASSEQGGEKLF

j_gene: TRBJ1-1
v_gene: TRBV7-9
len: 13
CDR3aa: ASSPDVGTNTEAF

j_gene: TRBJ2-7
v_gene: TRBV7-3
len: 12
CDR3aa: ASSVSGGADEQY

j_gene: TRBJ1-5
v_gene: TRBV4-2
len: 14
CDR3aa: ASSQAEWAGDQPQH

j_gene: TRBJ1-1
v_gene: TRBV30
len: 12
CDR3aa: AWRETGLGTEAF

j_gene: TRBJ1-5
v_gene: TRBV2
len: 14
CDR3aa: ASSDNPTGGNQPQH

j_gene: TRBJ1-2
v_gene: TRBV28
len: 11
CDR3aa: ASSLDNEIGYT

j_gene: TRBJ2-2
v_gene: TRBV6-4
len: 14
CDR3aa: ASSGGWRGNTGELF

j_gene: TRBJ1-5
v_gene: TRBV27
len: 11
CDR3aa: ASSFRGDQPQH

j_gene: TRBJ2-5
v_gene: TRBV9
len: 11
CDR3aa: ASSVEAQETQY

j_gene: TRBJ2-1
v_gene: TRBV27
len: 14
CDR3aa: ASSLSLAGSYNEQF

j_gene: TRBJ2-7
v_gene: TRBV30
len: 13
CDR3aa: AWSVRAGMLYEQY

j_gene: TRBJ2-3
v_gene: TRBV7-2
len: 14
CDR3aa: ASSLDSGAGTDTQY

j_gene: TRBJ2-7
v_gene: TRBV6-6
len: 12
CDR3aa: ASSPAVGPYEQY

j_gene: TRBJ2-5
v_gene: TRBV6-6
len: 11
CDR3aa: ASSYAEQETQY

j_gene: TRBJ2-1
v_gene: TRBV7-9
len: 10
CDR3aa: ASSSRTNEQF

j_gene: TRBJ2-1
v_gene: TRBV4-3
len: 12
CDR3aa: ASSHSAGRDEQF

j_gene: TRBJ2-5
v_gene: TRBV10-3
len: 14
CDR3aa: AISLGLAGEEETQY

j_gene: TRBJ2-5
v_gene: TRBV7-9
len: 14
CDR3aa: ASSSGPRGRQETQY

j_gene: TRBJ1-2
v_gene: TRBV7-3
len: 15
CDR3aa: ASSLYDRGRGIPGYT

j_gene: TRBJ1-1
v_gene: TRBV27
len: 11
CDR3aa: ASSRWRDTEAF

j_gene: TRBJ1-1
v_gene: TRBV9
len: 13
CDR3aa: ASSVAGGGNTEAF

j_gene: TRBJ1-2
v_gene: TRBV9
len: 12
CDR3aa: ASSSETGTYGYT

j_gene: TRBJ1-2
v_gene: TRBV7-9
len: 14
CDR3aa: ASSASSDRRIYGYT

j_gene: TRBJ2-2
v_gene: TRBV4-3
len: 14
CDR3aa: ASSQDPSGGAGELF

j_gene: TRBJ1-1
v_gene: TRBV28
len: 11
CDR3aa: ASSFGVDTEAF